The following is a T cell receptor beta chain sequence with its context. Its matching antigen is unknown. PCR primers comprised 60 Vbeta and 13 Jbeta primers. Sequencing used immunoSEQ multiplex PCR; TCRdb keeps in-frame clones, though not all of them. This table has about 170,000 clones, about four fifths appearing once. This sample was included in a study of cytomegalovirus exposure and HLA in healthy donors. Regarding the study as a whole: Apart from CMV serostatus, no immune exposure information was available. Investigators reported 150 to 200 TCR beta chains as tied to cytomegalovirus. Analyzed later, association rates of TCRs varied across HLA loci, with DRB1 most and HLA-C fewest.

CDR3 size: 14 residues. Germline V gives CDR1 SQVTM, CDR2 ANQGSEA. V shed 6 bases and J 3 bases; nucleotides not matched to a gene: 5. The sequenced sample was PBMCs. The source of this sequence is a boy between 2 and 10 years old in good health and CMV-seronegative. The V and J genes are TRBV29-1 and TRBJ2-3, with 11 bases that match TRBD2. CDR3 residues: CSVTGTSGTDTQYF. CDR3 DNA: TGCAGCGTCACCGGGACTAGCGGAACAGATACGCAGTATTTT.